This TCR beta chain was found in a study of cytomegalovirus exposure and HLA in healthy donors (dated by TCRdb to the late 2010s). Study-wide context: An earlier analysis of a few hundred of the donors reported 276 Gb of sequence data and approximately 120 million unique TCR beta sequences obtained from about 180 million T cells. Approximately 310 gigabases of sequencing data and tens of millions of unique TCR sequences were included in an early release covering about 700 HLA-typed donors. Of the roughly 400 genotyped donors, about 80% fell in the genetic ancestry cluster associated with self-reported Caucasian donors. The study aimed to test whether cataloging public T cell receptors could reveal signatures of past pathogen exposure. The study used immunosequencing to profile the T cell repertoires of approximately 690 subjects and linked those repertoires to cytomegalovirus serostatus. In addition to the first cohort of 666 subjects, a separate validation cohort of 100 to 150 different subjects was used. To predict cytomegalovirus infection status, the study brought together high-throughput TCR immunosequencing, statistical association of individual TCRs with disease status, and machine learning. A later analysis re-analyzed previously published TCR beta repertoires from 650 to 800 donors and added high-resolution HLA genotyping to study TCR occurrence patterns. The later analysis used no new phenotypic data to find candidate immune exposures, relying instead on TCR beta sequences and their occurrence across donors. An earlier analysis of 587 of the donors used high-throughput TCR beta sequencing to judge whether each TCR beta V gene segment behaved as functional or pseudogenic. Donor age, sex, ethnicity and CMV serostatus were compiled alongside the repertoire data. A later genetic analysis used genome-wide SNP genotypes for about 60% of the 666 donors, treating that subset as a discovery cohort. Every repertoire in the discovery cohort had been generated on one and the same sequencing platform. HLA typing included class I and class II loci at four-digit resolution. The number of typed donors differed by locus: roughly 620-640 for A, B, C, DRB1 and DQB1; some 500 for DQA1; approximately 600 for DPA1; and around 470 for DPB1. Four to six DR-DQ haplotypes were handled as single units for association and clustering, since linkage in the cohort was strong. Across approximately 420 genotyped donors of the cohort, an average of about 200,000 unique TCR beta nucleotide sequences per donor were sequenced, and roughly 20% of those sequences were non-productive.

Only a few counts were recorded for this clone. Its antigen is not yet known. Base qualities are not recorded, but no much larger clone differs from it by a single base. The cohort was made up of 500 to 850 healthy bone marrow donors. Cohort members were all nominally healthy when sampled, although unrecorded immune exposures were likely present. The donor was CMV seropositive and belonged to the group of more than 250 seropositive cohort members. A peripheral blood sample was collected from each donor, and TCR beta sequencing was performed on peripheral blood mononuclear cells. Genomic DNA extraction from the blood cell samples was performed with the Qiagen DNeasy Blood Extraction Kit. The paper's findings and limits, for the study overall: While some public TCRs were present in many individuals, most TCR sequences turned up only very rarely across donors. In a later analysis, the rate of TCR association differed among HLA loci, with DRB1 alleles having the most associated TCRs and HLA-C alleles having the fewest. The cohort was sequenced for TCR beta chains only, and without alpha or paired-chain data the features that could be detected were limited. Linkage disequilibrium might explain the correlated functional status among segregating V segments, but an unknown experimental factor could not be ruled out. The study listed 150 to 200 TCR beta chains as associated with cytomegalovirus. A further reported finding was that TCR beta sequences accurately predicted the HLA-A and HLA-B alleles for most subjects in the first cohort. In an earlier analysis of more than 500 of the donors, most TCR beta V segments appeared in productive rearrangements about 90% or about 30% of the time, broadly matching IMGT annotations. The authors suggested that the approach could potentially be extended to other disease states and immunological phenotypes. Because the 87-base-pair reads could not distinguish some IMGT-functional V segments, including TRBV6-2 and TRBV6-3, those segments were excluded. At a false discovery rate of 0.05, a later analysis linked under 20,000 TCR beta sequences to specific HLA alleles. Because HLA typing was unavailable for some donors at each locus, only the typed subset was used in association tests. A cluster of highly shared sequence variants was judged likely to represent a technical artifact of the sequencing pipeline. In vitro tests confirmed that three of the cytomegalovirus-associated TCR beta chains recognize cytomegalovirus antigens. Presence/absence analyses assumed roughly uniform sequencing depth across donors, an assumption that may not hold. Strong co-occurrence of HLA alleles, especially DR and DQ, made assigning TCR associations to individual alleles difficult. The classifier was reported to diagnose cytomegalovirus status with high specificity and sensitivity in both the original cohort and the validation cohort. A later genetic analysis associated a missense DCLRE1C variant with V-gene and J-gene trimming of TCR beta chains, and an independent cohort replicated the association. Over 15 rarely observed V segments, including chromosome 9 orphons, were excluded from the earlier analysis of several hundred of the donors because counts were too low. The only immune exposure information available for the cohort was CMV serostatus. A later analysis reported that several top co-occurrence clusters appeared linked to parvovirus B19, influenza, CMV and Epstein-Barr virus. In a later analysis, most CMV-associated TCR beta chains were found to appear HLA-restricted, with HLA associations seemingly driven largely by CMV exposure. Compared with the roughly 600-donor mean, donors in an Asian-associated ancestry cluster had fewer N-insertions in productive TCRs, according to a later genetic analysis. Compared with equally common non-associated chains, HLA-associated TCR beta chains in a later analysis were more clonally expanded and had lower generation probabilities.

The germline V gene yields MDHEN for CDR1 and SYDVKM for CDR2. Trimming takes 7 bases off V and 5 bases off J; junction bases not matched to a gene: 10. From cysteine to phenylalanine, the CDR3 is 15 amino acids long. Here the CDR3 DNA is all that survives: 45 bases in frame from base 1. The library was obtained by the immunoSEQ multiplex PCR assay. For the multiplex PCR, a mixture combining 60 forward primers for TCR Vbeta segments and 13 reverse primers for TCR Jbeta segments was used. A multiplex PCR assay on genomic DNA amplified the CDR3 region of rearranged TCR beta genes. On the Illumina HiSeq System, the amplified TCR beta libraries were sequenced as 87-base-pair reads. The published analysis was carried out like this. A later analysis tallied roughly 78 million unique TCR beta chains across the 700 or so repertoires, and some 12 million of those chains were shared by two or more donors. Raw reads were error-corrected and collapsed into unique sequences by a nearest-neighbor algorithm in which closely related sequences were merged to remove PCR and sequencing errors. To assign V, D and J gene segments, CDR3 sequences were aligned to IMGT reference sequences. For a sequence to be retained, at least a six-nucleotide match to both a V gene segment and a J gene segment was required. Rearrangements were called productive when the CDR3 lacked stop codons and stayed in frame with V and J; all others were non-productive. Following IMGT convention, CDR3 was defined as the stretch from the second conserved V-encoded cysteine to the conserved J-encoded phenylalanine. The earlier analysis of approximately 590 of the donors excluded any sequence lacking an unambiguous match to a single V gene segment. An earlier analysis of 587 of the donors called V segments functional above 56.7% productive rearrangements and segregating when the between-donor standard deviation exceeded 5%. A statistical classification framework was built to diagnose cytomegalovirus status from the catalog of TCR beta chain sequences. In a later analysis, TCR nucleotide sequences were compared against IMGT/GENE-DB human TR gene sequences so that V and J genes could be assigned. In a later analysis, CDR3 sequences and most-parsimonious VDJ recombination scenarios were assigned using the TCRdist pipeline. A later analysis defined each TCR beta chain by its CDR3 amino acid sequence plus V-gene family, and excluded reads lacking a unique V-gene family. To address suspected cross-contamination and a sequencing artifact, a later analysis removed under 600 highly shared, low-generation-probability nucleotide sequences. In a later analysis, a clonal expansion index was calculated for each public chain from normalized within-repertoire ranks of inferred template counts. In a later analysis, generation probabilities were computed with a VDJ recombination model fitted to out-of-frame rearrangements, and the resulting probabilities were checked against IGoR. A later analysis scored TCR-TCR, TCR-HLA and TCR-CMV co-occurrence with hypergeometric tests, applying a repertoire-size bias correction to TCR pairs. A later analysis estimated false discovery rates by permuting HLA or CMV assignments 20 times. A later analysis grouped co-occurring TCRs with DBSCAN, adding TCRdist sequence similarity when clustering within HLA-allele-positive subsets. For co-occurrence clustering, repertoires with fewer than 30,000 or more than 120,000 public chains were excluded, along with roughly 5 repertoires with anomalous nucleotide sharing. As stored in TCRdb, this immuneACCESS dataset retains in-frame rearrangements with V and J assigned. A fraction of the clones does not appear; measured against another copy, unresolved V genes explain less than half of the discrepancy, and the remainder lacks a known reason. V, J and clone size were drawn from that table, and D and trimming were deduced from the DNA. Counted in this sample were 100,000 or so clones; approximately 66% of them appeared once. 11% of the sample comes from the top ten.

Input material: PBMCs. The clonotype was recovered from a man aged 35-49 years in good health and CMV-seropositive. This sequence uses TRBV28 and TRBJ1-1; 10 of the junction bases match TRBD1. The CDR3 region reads CASNSGDRGQTEAFF. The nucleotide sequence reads TGTGCCAGCAATTCTGGCGACAGGGGGCAAACTGAAGCTTTCTTT.